This passage covers 20 T cell receptor beta chains from one sample sequenced in a study of Ad26.COV2.S vaccination and SARS-CoV-2 variants. Repertoires were generated with immunoSEQ multiplex PCR, while TCRdb's copy carries only in-frame clones and drops some. The sample contains 440,000 or so clones, 80% to 95% of which appear only once. Treatment given: around 19 received Ad26.COV2.S at low or high dose, single or two shots; 5 received placebo; per-sample allocation not given. Samples came from day 63 after the first vaccine or placebo injection. The sample in question was peripheral blood, obtained in a trial of Ad26.COV2.S vaccine versus placebo. Every receptor here comes from a person aged 18-65 years who received the Ad26.COV2.S COVID-19 vaccine or a placebo.

This clone was counted between two and nine times. The chain couples TRBV5-6 to TRBJ1-1; 8 bases are shared with TRBD1. J lost 1 base, V lost 9 bases, and 8 bases had no gene match. The CDR3 extends over 14 amino acids. Germline CDR1 is SGHDT and CDR2 is YYEEEE. CDR3 bases: TGTGCCACCACAAGGACAGGGAGGAACACTGAAGCTTTCTTT. It translates to CATTRTGRNTEAFF.

This chain connects TRBV27 to TRBJ2-1; D could derive from TRBD1 or TRBD2 (6 bases each). CDR3 length: 14 residues. CDR1 is MNHEY and CDR2 is SMNVEV in the germline V gene (reference sequence). V was pared by 3 bases and J by 4 bases, with 10 bases between. CDR3 amino acids: CASSLEGQYNEQFF. The CDR3 bases are TGTGCCAGCAGTTTGGAGGGACAATACAATGAGCAGTTCTTC.

The chain joins TRBV6-1 to TRBJ2-2; 10 positions match TRBD2. Germline trimming cut 2 bases from V and 5 bases from J; bases unmatched to any gene: 11. The CDR3 runs to 18 residues. Germline CDR1 MNHNS, CDR2 SASEGT. CDR3: CASSEIKRGGLSTGELFF. The CDR3 DNA follows: TGTGCCAGCAGTGAAATTAAGCGGGGGGGCCTCTCAACCGGGGAGCTGTTTTTT.

This chain links TRBV4-3 with TRBJ2-3, with 10 bases identical to TRBD2. With 1 base clipped from V and 1 base from J, the junction kept 8 bases outside the gene matches. Germline CDR1 and CDR2: LGHNA and YSLEER. The CDR3 extends over 18 amino acids. CDR3 DNA sequence: TGCGCCAGCAGCCAAGCGTCCCTCAGCGGGGGGGGCACAGATACGCAGTATTTT. This gives the protein CASSQASLSGGGTDTQYF.

The V call is TRBV2, the J call TRBJ1-2, with TRBD1 as a possible D gene (6 bases). The V gene's germline CDR1 is SNHLY and CDR2 FYNNEI. There are 12 residues in the CDR3. Trimming removed 11 bases from V and 2 bases from J, with 12 bases in between. This CDR3 reads CADGTGNYGYTF. DNA for the CDR3: TGTGCCGATGGAACAGGGAACTATGGCTACACCTTC.

The rearrangement joins TRBV9 to TRBJ1-5; a weak D match, TRBD1 (5 bases). Germline V CDR1 and CDR2: SGDLS, YYNGEE. The CDR3 totals 17 residues. V was pared by 2 bases and J by 2 bases, with 17 bases between. CDR3 sequence: CASSVSLRRGGNQPQHF. CDR3 coding DNA: TGTGCCAGCAGCGTCAGTCTCCGTCGGGGGGGCAATCAGCCCCAGCATTTT.

This clone was seen a single time. This sample includes further DNA sequences coding for the same CDR3. The rearrangement links TRBV28 to TRBJ2-7; D gene uncertain. The CDR3 has 12 amino acids. The germline CDR1 and CDR2 sequences are MDHEN and SYDVKM. V was clipped by 2 bases and J by 4 bases, with 6 bases between them. In nucleotides, the CDR3 is TGTGCCAGCAGTTTAGTAGGTTACGAGCAGTACTTC. This sequence encodes CASSLVGYEQYF. The whole variable domain, remainder taken from reference TRBV28 and TRBJ2-7, is DVKVTQSSRYLVKRTGEKVFLECVQDMDHENMFWYRQDPGLGLRLIYFSYDVKMKEKGDIPEGYSVSREKKERFSLILESASTNQTSMYLCASSLVGYEQYFGPGTRLTVT.

Of note for this clone: This same CDR3 is encoded by further DNA sequences in the sample. This chain links TRBV28 with TRBJ1-5, with a possible D match to TRBD1 (5 bases). In germline, CDR1 is MDHEN, CDR2 SYDVKM. The CDR3 loop spans 15 amino acids. With 5 bases removed from V and 0 bases from J, the gap between germline ends came to 11 bases. The DNA of the CDR3 is TGTGCCAGCAGTCCGCGGGGGTATAGCAATCAGCCCCAGCATTTT. Protein sequence: CASSPRGYSNQPQHF.

The chain is built from TRBV10-1 and TRBJ2-1; D is uncertain. The CDR3 extends over 13 amino acids. V lost 5 bases to trimming and J lost 6 bases, with 11 bases between them. CDR1 WNHNN and CDR2 SYGVQD come from the germline V gene (reference sequence). CDR3 DNA: TGCGCCAGCAGTTCCTCCCGGAGCAATGAGCAGTTCTTC. It encodes CASSSSRSNEQFF.

The V call is TRBV29-1, the J call TRBJ1-3; 8 positions agree with TRBD1. The V segment lost 3 bases and the J segment 4 bases; nucleotides outside the gene matches: 11. CDR3 length: 16 amino acids. In germline, CDR1 is SQVTM, CDR2 ANQGSEA. The CDR3 coding sequence is TGCAGCGTTGAGAAGGGCCAGGGGGCATTAGGAAACACCATATATTTT. Translation gives CSVEKGQGALGNTIYF.

The chain is built from TRBV5-4 and TRBJ1-4, with a possible D match to TRBD1 (6 bases). CDR1 is SGHNT, CDR2 YYREEE, per germline (reference sequence). V was clipped by 4 bases and J by 0 bases, with 10 bases between them. This CDR3 comprises 15 residues. Here the CDR3 reads CASSRSGATNEKLFF. Here the CDR3 DNA reads TGTGCCAGCAGCAGATCAGGGGCAACTAATGAAAAACTGTTTTTT. Together with reference TRBV5-4 and TRBJ1-4, the CDR3 gives the full variable domain: ETGVTQSPTHLIKTRGQQVTLRCSSQSGHNTVSWYQQALGQGPQFIFQYYREEENGRGNFPPRFSGLQFPNYSSELNVNALELDDSALYLCASSRSGATNEKLFFGSGTQLSVL.

The chain has TRBV7-9 and TRBJ1-4, with 10 positions matching TRBD1. The CDR3 consists of 16 residues. V gave up 6 bases and J gave up 0 bases; unmatched junction bases: 4. Germline V gene sequence: CDR1 SEHNR, CDR2 FQNEAQ (reference sequence). CDR3 in DNA: TGTGCCAGCAGTAAGACAGGGGGCACAACTAATGAAAAACTGTTTTTT. Translated, it gives CASSKTGGTTNEKLFF.

V gene TRBV4-3 combines with J gene TRBJ2-5; D is unclear. CDR1 and CDR2 (germline): LGHNA, YSLEER. V lost 0 bases and J 5 bases, leaving 7 bases between the germline ends. The CDR3 extends over 13 amino acids. As DNA, the CDR3 is TGCGCCAGCAGCCAAGATAAGTGGGAGACCCAGTACTTC. It translates to CASSQDKWETQYF.

CDR3 loop: CASSLVGRVVHGYTF. CDR3 DNA: TGTGCCAGCAGCTTAGTCGGACGGGTGGTCCATGGCTACACCTTC. V gene TRBV7-9 combines with J gene TRBJ1-2; D ambiguous. Germline CDR1 and CDR2: SEHNR and FQNEAQ (reference sequence). The CDR3 sequence is 15 residues long. Trimming stripped 1 base from V and 6 bases from J, with 15 bases between. The entire variable domain, with the rest obtained from reference TRBV7-9 and TRBJ1-2, is as follows: DTGVSQNPRHKITKRGQNVTFRCDPISEHNRLYWYRQTLGQGPEFLTYFQNEAQLEKSRLLSDRFSAERPKGSFSTLEIQRTEQGDSAMYLCASSLVGRVVHGYTFGSGTRLTVV.

V is TRBV7-8 and J is TRBJ2-7, with D perhaps matching TRBD2 (5 bases). The germline gives CDR1 SGHVS, CDR2 FQNEAQ. CDR3 length equals 16 residues. Trimming stripped 5 bases from V and 6 bases from J, with 23 bases between. This CDR3 is CASSLVLRGGSLEQYF. The CDR3 DNA is TGTGCCAGCAGCCTCGTCTTACGGGGTGGCTCCCTCGAGCAGTACTTC.

The chain has TRBV23-1 and TRBJ2-4; D gene ambiguous. TRBV23-1 is classed as an ORF, of uncertain function. This CDR3 contains 16 residues. V was shortened by 6 bases and J by 3 bases, with 18 bases between the two germline ends. The CDR3 DNA is TGCGCCAGCAGCCCCCGACGGCCCGTAAGCAAAAACATTCAGTACTTC. This codes for CASSPRRPVSKNIQYF.

The rearrangement uses TRBV6-2 or TRBV6-3 and TRBJ2-7, with 15 bases matching TRBD2. The CDR3 consists of 17 residues. Germline values: CDR1 MNHEY, CDR2 SVGEGT. With 6 bases clipped from V and 3 bases from J, the junction kept 9 bases outside the gene matches. As DNA, the CDR3 is TGTGCCAGCAGCCCTCAACTGGGACTAGCGGGGGGCTACGAGCAGTACTTC. Translated, it gives CASSPQLGLAGGYEQYF.

The chain uses TRBV29-1 and TRBJ2-1, with a possible D match to TRBD2 (7 bases). V was trimmed by 6 bases and J by 8 bases, leaving 20 bases between them. The CDR3 spans 14 residues. From germline, CDR1 is SQVTM and CDR2 ANQGSEA. DNA of the CDR3: TGCAGCGTCGAGGGAGGGACATTGTTACATGAGCAGTTCTTC. This translates into CSVEGGTLLHEQFF.

The CDR3 loop is CATSESSSGNTIYF. CDR3 sequence (DNA): TGTGCCACCAGTGAGTCAAGTTCTGGAAACACCATATATTTT. The rearrangement joins TRBV24-1 to TRBJ1-3; D is unclear. Germline V gene data show CDR1 as KGHDR and CDR2 as SFDVKD. Deletions cut 4 bases from V and 1 base from J, with 7 bases between. CDR3 length equals 14 residues.

The chain carries TRBV19 and TRBJ1-1; TRBD1 matches at 9 bases. Per germline, CDR1 LNHDA and CDR2 SQIVND (reference sequence). The CDR3 length is 16 residues. After removal of 4 bases from V and 5 bases from J, the junction contained 11 bases not matched to a gene. This CDR3 is CASSRGLGQGETEAFF. In nucleotides, the CDR3 is TGTGCCAGTAGTAGAGGTCTGGGACAGGGTGAAACTGAAGCTTTCTTT.